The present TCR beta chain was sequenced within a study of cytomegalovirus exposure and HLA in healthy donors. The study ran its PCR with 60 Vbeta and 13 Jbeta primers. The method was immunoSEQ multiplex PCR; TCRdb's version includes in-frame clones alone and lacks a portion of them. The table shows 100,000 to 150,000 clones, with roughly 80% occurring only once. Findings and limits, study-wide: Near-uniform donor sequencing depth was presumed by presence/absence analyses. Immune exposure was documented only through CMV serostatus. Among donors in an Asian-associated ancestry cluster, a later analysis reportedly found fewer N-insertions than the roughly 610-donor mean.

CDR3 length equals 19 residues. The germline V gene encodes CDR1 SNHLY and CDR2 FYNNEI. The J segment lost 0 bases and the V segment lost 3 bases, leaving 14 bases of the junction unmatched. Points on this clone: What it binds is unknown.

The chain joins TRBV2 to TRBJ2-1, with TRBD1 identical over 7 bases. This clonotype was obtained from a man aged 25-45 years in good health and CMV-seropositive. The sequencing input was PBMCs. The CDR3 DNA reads TGTGCCAGCAGTGATTCTCCGGGACAGTCTTCTAGCTCCTACAATGAGCAGTTCTTC. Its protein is CASSDSPGQSSSSYNEQFF.